The rows below give T cell receptor beta chains drawn from one sample of a study of T cells in localized non-small cell lung cancer. The assay was immunoSEQ multiplex PCR, and TCRdb's table has in-frame clones only and misses some. The table lists 50,000 to 65,000 clones, 81% of them singletons. The input for sequencing was PBMCs, taken before any cancer treatment. These receptors were obtained from a man aged 35 to 69 with stage II lung adenocarcinoma. CDR3s leave out the opening cysteine and the closing phenylalanine or tryptophan. The order of the fields is J gene, D gene, V gene, CDR3 length, CDR3 protein. A D gene is named only where the DNA matches it firmly.

TRBJ2-7,TRBD2,TRBV7-9,16,ASRPGGTSGRAIYEQY
TRBJ1-2,TRBD1,TRBV30,12,AWDSRGRGYGYT
TRBJ2-7,.,TRBV6-5,11,ASSYQRNYEQY
TRBJ2-7,.,TRBV5-5,12,ASSRTGNPYEQY
TRBJ2-5,.,TRBV10-3,11,ASRIEYQETQY
TRBJ2-2,TRBD2,TRBV5-1,14,ASSLRLATNTGELF
TRBJ2-1,.,TRBV23-1,15,ASSQFSVVAHGNEQF
TRBJ1-1,TRBD1,TRBV18,12,ASSPGTGGTEAF
TRBJ1-2,TRBD1,TRBV2,13,ASSGLGRQGLTYT
TRBJ2-3,.,TRBV18,14,ASSPLERGSTDTQY
TRBJ1-3,TRBD1,TRBV9,12,ASSPRQGGNTIY
TRBJ2-2,.,TRBV2,11,ASSVKATGELF
TRBJ2-2,.,TRBV13,15,ASSLGRGPQNTGELF
TRBJ2-7,TRBD2,TRBV5-5,16,ASTSNLEAGEVSYEQY
TRBJ2-7,TRBD1,TRBV4-1,11,ASSRGQDYEQY
TRBJ2-1,.,TRBV2,14,ASSGPRIRGNNEQF
TRBJ1-2,.,TRBV10-2,10,ASSPAGDGYT
TRBJ2-7,.,TRBV19,11,ASSINQGGEQY
TRBJ2-5,TRBD2,TRBV5-1,14,ASGKGTSGVKETQY
TRBJ2-1,.,TRBV18,12,ASSRKGPYNEQF
TRBJ2-7,TRBD2,TRBV19,13,AVGRTSGSFDEQY
TRBJ1-4,TRBD1,TRBV19,15,ASSPPGTVGRNEKLF
TRBJ1-4,.,TRBV7-9,12,ASSLGGQNEKLF
TRBJ1-1,.,TRBV5-6,14,ASSLRGVLMNTEAF
TRBJ2-1,TRBD1,TRBV11-2,13,ASSLGTGTYNEQF
TRBJ2-1,.,TRBV6-5,13,ASSYSRRERNEQF
TRBJ2-1,TRBD2,TRBV9,13,ASSETSGSYNEQF
TRBJ2-7,.,TRBV7-2,11,ASSLGASYEQY
TRBJ1-2,.,TRBV7-9,11,ASSPSLGGYYT
TRBJ2-1,.,TRBV7-2,11,ASSLAGNNEQF
TRBJ2-5,TRBD1,TRBV7-2,13,ASSLGDRLQETQY
TRBJ2-2,TRBD2,TRBV7-2,13,ASSRRAGATGELF
TRBJ2-5,.,TRBV5-4,12,ASSLRAGQETQY
TRBJ2-1,.,TRBV19,9,ASRARNEQF
TRBJ1-1,.,TRBV5-5,14,ASSLGGPIRLTEAF
TRBJ2-4,TRBD2,TRBV7-6,16,ASSRTSGRTAAKNIQY
TRBJ1-2,TRBD1,TRBV7-2,11,ASSFTGDYGYT
TRBJ2-3,TRBD2,TRBV6-1,12,ASSVSGRTDTQY
TRBJ2-1,.,TRBV5-1,13,ASSSGSRTIHEQF
TRBJ2-3,.,TRBV30,10,AWSTQADTQY
TRBJ2-7,.,TRBV15,12,ATSRQGSYYEQY
TRBJ2-7,.,TRBV15,12,ATSREQSSYEQY